One TCR beta chain is described in this entry. The antigen is undetermined. This entry is derived from a study of cytomegalovirus exposure and HLA in healthy donors. The ends were cut back, 0 bases at V and 7 bases at J, with 13 bases in the middle. CDR1 LNHDA and CDR2 SQIVND come from the germline V gene (reference sequence). The CDR3 loop spans 15 amino acids. This PCR relied on a set of 60 Vbeta primers and 13 Jbeta primers. The table came from immunoSEQ multiplex PCR; TCRdb's copy has only in-frame clones and leaves some out. The table includes 150,000 to 190,000 clones, around 82% detected once. Notes on the study in general: Most TCR beta V segments were productive about 87% or about 30% of the time in an earlier analysis. There were under 200 TCR beta chains listed as cytomegalovirus-associated.

The TCR was taken from a woman between 50 and 59 years old in good health and CMV-seropositive. This sequence joins TRBV19 and TRBJ2-1, with a weak D call TRBD2 (6 bases). The sample taken for sequencing was PBMCs. The CDR3 DNA follows: TGTGCCAGTAGTATAGATAAACCGGGGAGGAATGAGCAGTTCTTC. Translating it yields CASSIDKPGRNEQFF.